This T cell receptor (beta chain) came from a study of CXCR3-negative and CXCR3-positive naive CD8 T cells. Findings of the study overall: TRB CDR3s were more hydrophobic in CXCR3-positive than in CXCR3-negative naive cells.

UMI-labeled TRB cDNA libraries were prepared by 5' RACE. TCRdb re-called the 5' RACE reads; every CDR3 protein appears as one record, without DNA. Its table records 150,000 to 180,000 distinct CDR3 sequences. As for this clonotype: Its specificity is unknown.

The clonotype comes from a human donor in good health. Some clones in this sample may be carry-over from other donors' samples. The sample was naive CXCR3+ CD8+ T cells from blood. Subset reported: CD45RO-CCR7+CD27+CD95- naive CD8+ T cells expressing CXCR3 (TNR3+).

CDR3 amino acids: CASRTGDRNTIYF. The V gene is TRBV10-3, the J gene TRBJ1-3; the D gene TCRdb calls, TRBD1, cannot be checked with no DNA. This CDR3 is 13 amino acids long. The germline V gene has CDR1 ENHRY and CDR2 SYGVKD.